This T cell receptor beta chain was found in a study of T-cell reconstitution after alpha-beta-depleted transplantation in children. This CDR3 spans 18 amino acids. Germline CDR1 reads SNHLY; CDR2 reads FYNNEI. The trim removed 4 bases at V and 4 bases at J, leaving 11 bases unmatched. This clonotype showed up just a few times. Antigen unknown. Construction of the TCRbeta library involved unique molecular identifiers. One entry per CDR3 protein, called by TCRdb with MiXCR from the PCR reads. Among around 490,000 distinct CDR3 sequences listed, 10% to 12% were seen once. Whole-study results and caveats: The high TCRbeta diversity at day 60 in some patients came from surviving recipient T cells and thymic progenitors. Counts and diversity of T cells one year after transplant came mostly from newly produced T cells. Roughly two months post-transplant, alpha-beta T cells reportedly originated from several hundred graft clones that had expanded.

The rearrangement joins TRBV2 to TRBJ2-2; 11 nucleotides match TRBD2. The source material was PBMCs, mostly from graft donor cells, sampled 180 days after TCRalphabeta/CD19-depleted stem cell transplant. The clonotype originates from a female patient younger than 10 who had a stem cell transplant for aplastic anemia, so the T cells may come from the graft donor. The CDR3 nucleotides read TGTGCCAGCAGTGCACTAGGGACTAGCGGTTTTCTCACCGGGGAGCTGTTTTTT. Its protein product is CASSALGTSGFLTGELFF.